The text below deals with one TCR beta chain. Trimming shortened V by 5 bases and J by 0 bases, and 5 bases separated the two germline ends. CDR1 and CDR2 from the germline V gene are MNHEY and SMNVEV (reference sequence). The CDR3 runs 13 residues. This entry belongs to a study of blood T cell repertoires in COVID-19. Overall study: COVID-19 samples collected from the United States, Italy and Spain covered acute and convalescent phases. PBMCs, B-cell-depleted T cells, or T cells provided the cDNA or gDNA that made up the material.

Study processing details: Cell counts per sample came from amplifying reference gene primers. Produced via immunoSEQ multiplex PCR; TCRdb's table is partial and in-frame only. V and J calls and clone size are as listed in that table; D and trimming were resolved from the DNA. The repertoire holds 120,000 or so clones, with approximately 67% as singletons. The sample taken for sequencing was peripheral blood. This clonotype was sampled from a woman between 55 and 75 years old with acute or convalescent COVID-19. This chain joins TRBV27 and TRBJ1-3; D gene ambiguous. The CDR3 spells CASSRSSGNTIYF. The DNA of the CDR3 is TGTGCCAGCAGTCGGAGCTCTGGAAACACCATATATTTT.